Here is one T cell receptor beta chain with its context. There is no known antigen for this receptor. No quality values exist for individual bases; no much larger clone is one base distant. These data belong to a study of blood T cell repertoires in COVID-19 (dated by TCRdb to 2018 to 2021). A note on the overall study: Collaborator samples came from the United States, Italy and Spain and covered acute and convalescent phases of COVID-19. Where available, HLA class I and class II types were obtained from metadata supplied by the sample provider rather than from assay-based typing. The prospective study material was composed of cDNA or gDNA derived from T cells, B-cell-depleted T cells, or PBMCs. Subjects who had been exposed to COVID-19, were actively infected with it, or had recovered from it provided the deeply sampled blood TCRbeta repertoires that made up the dataset. Samples came from the ongoing ImmuneRACE study (first 160 participants) plus 1,254 subjects from 6 global collaborators. Sample metadata almost always included a de-identified subject ID, COVID-19 status, age in years and sex. The repertoires were released in a freely available public database meant as a resource for research on the immune response to SARS-CoV-2.

Study-wide findings and limitations: How much clinical and demographic metadata was included differed by source and by participant, and the metadata was provided uncurated.

At one collaborating source in Seattle, patients were enrolled during active infection and were followed longitudinally through the course of disease. The collaborating institutions used their own protocols to collect whole blood in K2EDTA tubes. For TCRbeta analysis, collaborators shipped samples as frozen whole blood, isolated PBMCs, or DNA extracted from either of those sample types. TCRbeta CDR3 regions were amplified from genomic DNA by means of the immunoSEQ Assay, a bias-controlled multiplex PCR. Per the source publication's procedure: Nucleated cell counts per sample were estimated from amplification of reference gene primers within the assay. Sequence reads were collapsed and filtered to measure the absolute abundance of every unique TCRbeta CDR3 rearrangement. Productive Simpson clonality was computed per sample as the square root of Simpson's diversity index over productive rearrangements. In its TCRdb copy, this immuneACCESS table keeps in-frame sequences only and misses some clones. Where compared with another copy, unresolved V genes explain less than half of these, and the others have no known cause. D and trimming were read from the DNA, whereas the V and J calls and clone size are those reported in that table. The sample contains 200,000 to 250,000 clones, 75% to 85% of them found a single time. The leading ten clones occupy about 1.3% of the sample.

The clonotype comes from a woman aged 25 to 39 with COVID-19, enrolled during active disease. Source material: peripheral blood.

The DNA is as follows: TGTGCCAGTAGCCCGCCGGGACTAGCGGTGGTCCAAGAGACCCAGTACTTC. This translates into CASSPPGLAVVQETQYF. The chain was built from TRBV19 and TRBJ2-5, and TRBD2 matches 11 of the central bases. Unmatched junction bases come to 10, with V trimmed by 6 bases and J by 1 base. CDR3 length: 17 amino acids, cysteine to phenylalanine. Just CDR3 DNA is preserved here, 51 bases in frame from base 1. The germline V gene (reference sequence) yields LNHDA for CDR1 and SQIVND for CDR2.